This T cell receptor beta chain was found in a study of blood T cell repertoires in COVID-19. The overall study: Sites in the United States, Italy and Spain provided acute and convalescent COVID-19 samples. The cDNA or gDNA used as material had been derived from T cells, B-cell-depleted T cells, or PBMCs.

Followed longitudinally, the Seattle patients had been enrolled during active infection. The repertoire was sequenced with immunoSEQ multiplex PCR; TCRdb's copy has only in-frame clones and lacks some. The data show tens of thousands of clones, roughly 91% seen once. Germline CDR1 reads LGHDT; CDR2 reads YNNKEL (reference sequence). Trimming took 7 bases from V and 10 from J; bases not matched to a gene: 12. CDR3 size: 15 residues. The receptor comes from a man between 18 and 29 years old with COVID-19, enrolled during active disease. The chain joins TRBV3-1 (or the pseudogene TRBV3-2) to TRBJ1-6; 8 nucleotides agree with TRBD1. The sequencing input was peripheral blood. The CDR3 DNA sequence: TGTGCCAGCAACGCACCGGACAGGGCCCCGTCACCCCTCCACTTT. Translated: CASNAPDRAPSPLHF.